Following are 21 T cell receptor beta chains from one sample sequenced in a study of early stage breast cancer tumors. Here immunoSEQ multiplex PCR was the method, and the copy in TCRdb shows in-frame clones only, minus some. The sample has thousands of clones, 65% to 80% seen once; the top ten hold approximately 26%. The sequenced sample was normal breast tissue next to the tumor. Source of these receptors: a person aged 55 to 75 with breast cancer.

This chain links TRBV6-1 with TRBJ2-7; no reliable D call. This CDR3 contains 12 residues. Germline values: CDR1 MNHNS, CDR2 SASEGT. The V and J ends lost 4 bases and 7 bases respectively, with 11 bases between them. CDR3 in amino acids: CASSVGEPEQYF. In DNA form, the CDR3 reads TGTGCCAGCAGTGTTGGTGAACCAGAGCAGTACTTC.

This clone was seen only once. The chain joins TRBV27 to TRBJ1-5; tentative D call: TRBD1 (5 bases). The CDR3 has 14 residues. CDR1 is MNHEY, CDR2 SMNVEV, per germline (reference sequence). Trimming cost V 1 base and J 6 bases, with 10 bases left between them. The CDR3 here is CASSLLGGAQPQHF. As DNA, the CDR3 is TGTGCCAGCAGTTTATTGGGGGGAGCTCAGCCCCAGCATTTT.

The genes are TRBV5-1 and TRBJ2-5; D not resolved. The germline V gene encodes CDR1 SGHRS and CDR2 YFSETQ. The CDR3 loop spans 18 amino acids. The V and J ends lost 0 bases and 2 bases respectively, with 20 bases between them. CDR3: CASSLEHGFGPEQETQYF. In nucleotides, the CDR3 is TGCGCCAGCAGCTTGGAGCACGGGTTCGGACCCGAACAAGAGACCCAGTACTTC.

The gene calls are TRBV5-4 and TRBJ2-7; 9 nucleotides line up with TRBD1. The CDR3 loop spans 14 amino acids. The germline gives CDR1 SGHNT, CDR2 YYREEE (reference sequence). The trim removed 6 bases at V and 7 bases at J, leaving 11 bases unmatched. The CDR3 region has the DNA TGTGCCAGCATGCCGGGACAGGGTATGGGGGAGCAGTACTTC. Residues: CASMPGQGMGEQYF.

J is TRBJ1-2 and V is TRBV30, with unresolved D. This CDR3 contains 13 residues. Germline values: CDR1 GTSNPN, CDR2 SVGIG (reference sequence). V was pared by 3 bases and J by 2 bases, with 10 bases between. CDR3 sequence (DNA): TGTGCCTGGAGCGACCCTGGAAACTATGGCTACACCTTC. It encodes CAWSDPGNYGYTF.

The chain links TRBV6-1 to TRBJ1-2; 7 bases are a match to TRBD1. After removal of 2 bases from V and 4 bases from J, the junction contained 13 bases not matched to a gene. CDR3 length: 17 amino acids. Looked up from germline, CDR1 is MNHNS and CDR2 is SASEGT. The CDR3 region has the DNA TGTGCCAGCAGTGAACGCTCGGGAGGGGGCGCGGGCTATGGCTACACCTTC. Its protein product is CASSERSGGGAGYGYTF.

The chain uses TRBV19 and TRBJ2-2; the D is unclear. V was pared by 0 bases and J by 4 bases, with 15 bases between. Germline V gives CDR1 LNHDA, CDR2 SQIVND (reference sequence). CDR3 size: 17 residues. CDR3 residues: CASSIDPPGPLTGELFF. CDR3 DNA: TGTGCCAGTAGTATAGATCCACCGGGTCCGCTCACCGGGGAGCTGTTTTTT.

This sequence joins TRBV19 and TRBJ2-2, with D perhaps being TRBD1 or TRBD2 (6 bases each). Germline lookup yields CDR1 LNHDA and CDR2 SQIVND (reference sequence). Trimming removed 7 bases at V and 2 bases at J, with 17 bases between. The CDR3 consists of 16 residues. The CDR3 DNA reads as TGTGCCAGTACGTTAGGAGGGGGGCAAAACACCGGGGAGCTGTTTTTT. It translates to CASTLGGGQNTGELFF.

The gene calls are TRBV29-1 and TRBJ2-1; 8 bases line up with TRBD2. The trim removed 4 bases at V and 6 bases at J, leaving 8 bases unmatched. The CDR3 spans 14 residues. Germline V gene lookup returns CDR1 SQVTM and CDR2 ANQGSEA. CDR3 sequence (DNA): TGCAGCGTTGCGAGCGGGGGCTTTTCCAATGAGCAGTTCTTC. Protein product: CSVASGGFSNEQFF.

In the case of this clone: The junction does not match germline at one end; this may be a read error. The chain joins TRBV6-1 to TRBJ2-3; D gene unclear. Germline assignment: CDR1 MNHNS and CDR2 SASEGT. CDR3 length: 13 amino acids. CDR3 sequence reads: CATSTDRPDTQYF. The CDR3 bases are TGTGCCACCAGTACGGACCGGCCGGATACGCAGTATTTT.

The chain carries TRBV29-1 and TRBJ2-2; D remains ambiguous. This CDR3 spans 13 amino acids. Trimming removed 7 bases at V and 4 bases at J, with 13 bases between. Germline-derived CDR1 and CDR2 are SQVTM and ANQGSEA. The CDR3: CSASQSSTGELFF. Written as DNA, the CDR3 is TGCAGCGCCTCTCAGTCATCCACCGGGGAGCTGTTTTTT.

The rearrangement joins TRBV11-3 to TRBJ2-2; 8 nucleotides match TRBD1. Unmatched junction bases numbered 6, after V lost 5 bases and J lost 4 bases. Per germline, CDR1 SGHNT and CDR2 YENEEA. The CDR3 loop spans 15 amino acids. This CDR3 is CASSPDRGGTGELFF. Written as DNA, the CDR3 is TGTGCCAGCAGCCCAGACAGGGGTGGCACCGGGGAGCTGTTTTTT.

This clone occurred once. This rearrangement joins TRBV5-5 to TRBJ2-4; a possible D gene is TRBD2 (5 bases). This CDR3 has 13 amino acids. Per germline, CDR1 SGHKS and CDR2 YYEKEE (reference sequence). The V gene lost 4 bases and the J gene lost 0 bases, with 5 bases spanning the gap. CDR3 residues: CASSGLAKNIQYF. The CDR3 nucleotides are TGTGCCAGCAGCGGACTAGCCAAAAACATTCAGTACTTC.

On this clone: Other DNA sequences within the sample encode an identical CDR3. V is TRBV27 and J is TRBJ1-1; 8 bases are shared with TRBD1. The CDR3 has 14 residues. CDR1 is MNHEY, CDR2 SMNVEV, per germline (reference sequence). V dropped 2 bases and J dropped 5; count of bases not matched to a gene: 4. CDR3 sequence reads: CASSLQGAGTEAFF. For the CDR3, the DNA is TGTGCCAGCAGTTTACAGGGGGCAGGGACTGAAGCTTTCTTT.

The CDR3 region has the DNA TGTGCCAGCAGTTATCCTAGCGGGAGGCTTACCGGGGAGCTGTTTTTT. This codes for CASSYPSGRLTGELFF. This chain links TRBV6-6 with TRBJ2-2; 11 bases map to TRBD2. The CDR3 totals 16 residues. In germline, CDR1 is MNHNY, CDR2 SVGAGI (reference sequence). Trimming removed 3 bases from V and 5 bases from J; junction bases left unmatched: 5.

This chain joins TRBV7-9 and TRBJ1-1; possible D gene TRBD1, 5 bases. CDR3 length: 15 residues. CDR1 and CDR2 (germline): SEHNR, FQNEAQ (reference sequence). Trimming stripped 0 bases from V and 3 bases from J, with 11 bases between. The CDR3: CASSLAGGGDTEAFF. For the CDR3, the DNA is TGTGCCAGCAGCTTAGCAGGCGGGGGGGACACTGAAGCTTTCTTT. Supplemented by reference TRBV7-9 and TRBJ1-1, the full variable domain reads DTGVSQNPRHKITKRGQNVTFRCDPISEHNRLYWYRQTLGQGPEFLTYFQNEAQLEKSRLLSDRFSAERPKGSFSTLEIQRTEQGDSAMYLCASSLAGGGDTEAFFGQGTRLTVV.

The chain employs TRBV4-1 and TRBJ1-1; D ambiguous. Trimming left V 2 bases short and J 4 bases short, with 8 bases between. CDR3 size: 13 residues. Germline lookup yields CDR1 MGHRA and CDR2 YSYEKL. This chain's CDR3 is CASSQRFGTEAFF. Written as DNA, the CDR3 is TGCGCCAGCAGCCAACGGTTCGGCACTGAAGCTTTCTTT.

CDR3: CAISELDRASNQPQHF. DNA of the CDR3: TGTGCCATCAGTGAGCTCGACAGGGCGAGCAATCAGCCCCAGCATTTT. The chain is built from TRBV10-3 and TRBJ1-5; TRBD1 matches 7 bases. V lost 2 bases and J lost 1; bases outside the gene matches: 5. Germline assignment: CDR1 ENHRY and CDR2 SYGVKD. This CDR3 comprises 16 residues.

The chain recombines TRBV30 with TRBJ1-5; weak D call: TRBD1 (5 bases). V shed 0 bases and J shed 6 bases, with 9 bases lying between them. CDR1 is GTSNPN, CDR2 SVGIG, per germline (reference sequence). The length of the CDR3 is 13 residues. CDR3 residues: CAWSVTGGQPQHF. In DNA, the CDR3 is TGTGCCTGGAGTGTTACCGGGGGTCAGCCCCAGCATTTT.

V usage is TRBV6-5 and J usage is TRBJ2-3; no clear D. The germline CDR1 and CDR2 sequences are MNHEY and SVGAGI. This CDR3 spans 11 amino acids. V lost 4 bases and J lost 5, with 4 bases in between. As DNA, the CDR3 is TGTGCCAGCAGTTGGGGAGATACGCAGTATTTT. It specifies CASSWGDTQYF.

The J gene is TRBJ2-7, the V gene TRBV11-2, with unresolved D. There are 13 residues in the CDR3. Germline V gene sequence: CDR1 SGHAT, CDR2 FQNNGV. V lost 5 bases and J 4 bases, leaving 12 bases between the germline ends. The CDR3 DNA follows: TGTGCCAGCAGCCCTAGGAGCAGGTACGAGCAGTACTTC. Encoded protein: CASSPRSRYEQYF.